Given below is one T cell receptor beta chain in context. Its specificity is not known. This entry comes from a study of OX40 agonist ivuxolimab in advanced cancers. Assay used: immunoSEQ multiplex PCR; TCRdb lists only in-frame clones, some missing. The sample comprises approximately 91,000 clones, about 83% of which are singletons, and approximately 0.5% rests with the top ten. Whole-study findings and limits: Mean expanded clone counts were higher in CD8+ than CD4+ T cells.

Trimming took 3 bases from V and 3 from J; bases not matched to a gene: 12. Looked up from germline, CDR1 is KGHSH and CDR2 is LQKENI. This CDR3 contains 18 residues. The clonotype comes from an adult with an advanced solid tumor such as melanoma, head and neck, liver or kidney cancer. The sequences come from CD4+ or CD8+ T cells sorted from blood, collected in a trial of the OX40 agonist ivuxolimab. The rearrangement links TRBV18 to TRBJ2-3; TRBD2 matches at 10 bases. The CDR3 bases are TGTGCCAGCTCACCTAGTAGCGGGGGGACCATCCGAACAGATACGCAGTATTTT. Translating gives CASSPSSGGTIRTDTQYF.